A selection of T cell receptor beta chains follows, all from one sample in a study of graft-versus-host responses after intestinal transplantation. Their specific antigens are unknown. The protocol was immunoSEQ multiplex PCR, while the TCRdb copy is restricted to in-frame clones and leaves out a portion. The sample carries about 88,000 clones, approximately 94% recorded once. The sequences come from unstimulated CD4+ T cells sorted from spleen or lymph node cells, collected before transplant. Every receptor here comes from a human donor who was the organ donor for an intestinal transplant. The CDR3 runs from the conserved cysteine through the conserved F or W. D genes are given only for firm matches. Size tells how often a clone was seen (once, few, many) or the class of an expanded clone, and some rows leave it out.

.	TRBV29-1	.	TRBJ1-1	TGCAGCGTTCGACTGTCCTCTCCGGCTGAAGCTTTCTTT	CSVRLSSPAEAFF
.	TRBV15	TRBD1	TRBJ1-2	TGTGCCACCAGCAGAGATAAGGGGGCGCGTGGCTACACCTTC	CATSRDKGARGYTF
once	TRBV7-2	TRBD1	TRBJ2-7	TGTGCCAGCAGTCTTCCGGGACAGGGGCCAGGGGAGCAGTACTTC	CASSLPGQGPGEQYF
.	TRBV19	.	TRBJ1-5	TGTGCCAGTACCACTTCAGGCAGCCCTAATCAGCCCCAGCATTTT	CASTTSGSPNQPQHF
.	TRBV18	.	TRBJ1-2	TGTGCCAGCTCACCGGAAAGGCTCTATGGCTACACCTTC	CASSPERLYGYTF
.	TRBV5-1	.	TRBJ1-2	TGCGCCAGCAGCTTGGACGTTAACTATGGCTACACCTTC	CASSLDVNYGYTF
.	TRBV19	.	TRBJ2-7	TGTGCCAGTAGACCGTTACAGGGAGCTGTCGAGCAGTACTTC	CASRPLQGAVEQYF
.	TRBV5-1	TRBD2	TRBJ2-1	TGCGCCAGCAGCTTGGCCGGGGGGGCTCCCTACAATGAGCAGTTCTTC	CASSLAGGAPYNEQFF
.	TRBV18	.	TRBJ2-7	TGTGCCAGCTCACCAGTCGACCTAGGGACCTACGAGCAGTACTTC	CASSPVDLGTYEQYF
.	TRBV18	.	TRBJ2-7	TGTGCCAGCTCCCTCCAAGGGCAGGGCTACGAGCAGTACTTC	CASSLQGQGYEQYF
few	TRBV30	.	TRBJ1-5	TGTGCCTGGAGTGTTCAATACCCCAGGGTCCTCCAGCCCCAGCATTTT	CAWSVQYPRVLQPQHF
.	TRBV9	.	TRBJ1-2	TGTGCCAGCAGCGTAGCTTTTGCAGGAATTTACTATGGCTACACCTTC	CASSVAFAGIYYGYTF
.	TRBV30	.	TRBJ2-7	TGTGCCTGGAGTGGCGGGGCAATGAGTAATTCCTACGAGCAGTACTTC	CAWSGGAMSNSYEQYF
.	TRBV14	.	TRBJ2-7	TGTGCCAGCAGCCGGGTGGCGGGGGCTGGTTACGAGCAGTACTTC	CASSRVAGAGYEQYF
.	TRBV9	.	TRBJ2-5	TGTGCCAGCAGCGTAGCTTCGCAAGAGACCCAGTACTTC	CASSVASQETQYF
once	TRBV6-8	.	TRBJ2-7	TGTGCCAGCAGTGACGACAGCACCTACGAGCAGTACTTC	CASSDDSTYEQYF
.	TRBV12-5	.	TRBJ1-6	TGTGCTAGTGGTTTGGGTCTCGTCCCCCCCCAACAGGATAATTCACCCCTCCACTTT	CASGLGLVPPQQDNSPLHF
.	TRBV4-3	TRBD1	TRBJ1-2	TGCGCCAGCAGCCAAGAATATTCAGGGACAGTCTATGGCTACACCTTC	CASSQEYSGTVYGYTF
.	TRBV9	TRBD1	TRBJ1-3	TGTGCCAGCAGCCTTCGGGGGACAGGGAACTCTGGAAACACCATATATTTT	CASSLRGTGNSGNTIYF
.	TRBV6-5	.	TRBJ2-2	TGTGCCAGCAGTGCGCGCGGATCCGGGGAGCTGTTTTTT	CASSARGSGELFF
.	TRBV5-1	TRBD1	TRBJ2-2	TGCGCCAGCAGCTTGAGACAGGGGACGAACACCGGGGAGCTGTTTTTT	CASSLRQGTNTGELFF
.	TRBV5-4	.	TRBJ2-3	TGTGCCAGCAGCCCCCGTAGTGTGGGGGTGAGGAGTGCGGATACGCAGTATTTT	CASSPRSVGVRSADTQYF
once	TRBV15	.	TRBJ1-1	TGTGCCACCAGCAGGGACAGAGAGACTGAAGCTTTCTTT	CATSRDRETEAFF
.	TRBV5-1	.	TRBJ2-1	TGCGCCAGCAGCCAGACATCCTACAATGAGCAGTTCTTC	CASSQTSYNEQFF
once	TRBV2	TRBD1	TRBJ1-5	TGTGCCAGCAGTGGACAGGGGGCTCGACAGCCCCAGCATTTT	CASSGQGARQPQHF
.	TRBV7-3	TRBD1	TRBJ1-2	TGTGCCAGCAGCCCCACAGGGGCTTCCTATGGCTACACCTTC	CASSPTGASYGYTF
.	TRBV10-3	.	TRBJ1-2	TGTGCCATCAGTAGACTCGGCTATGGCTACACCTTC	CAISRLGYGYTF
.	TRBV14	.	TRBJ1-5	TGTGCCAGCAGCCAACGGGATCTCCTTTATAGCAATCAGCCCCAGCATTTT	CASSQRDLLYSNQPQHF
.	TRBV10-3	.	TRBJ1-1	TGTGCCATCAAATTCCCGGACAGGAACACTGAAGCTTTCTTT	CAIKFPDRNTEAFF
.	TRBV29-1	.	TRBJ1-1	TGCAGCGTTGAGAGGCAGGGGTACACTGAAGCTTTCTTT	CSVERQGYTEAFF
.	TRBV11-2	.	TRBJ1-1	TGTGCCAGCAGCTGGGGAGGGGTGGGAGCTTTCTTT	CASSWGGVGAFF
.	TRBV7-9	.	TRBJ2-3	TGTGCCAGCAGGAGAAGTAGTACAGATACGCAGTATTTT	CASRRSSTDTQYF
.	TRBV7-3	TRBD1	TRBJ1-2	TGTGCCAGCAGCTCCGACAGGGGGCCCGGCTACACCTTC	CASSSDRGPGYTF
.	TRBV7-2	.	TRBJ1-6	TGTGCCAGCAGCTTAACATCTGTGAGCTCCTATAATTCACCCCTCCACTTT	CASSLTSVSSYNSPLHF
.	TRBV4-2	.	TRBJ1-5	TGTGCCAGCAGCCAAGAGAAGACGGCGGGCCAGCCCCAGCATTTT	CASSQEKTAGQPQHF
.	TRBV4-2	.	TRBJ1-4	TGTGCCAGCAGCCAAGATCTCGGCAGGGTAGGAGAAAAACTGTTTTTT	CASSQDLGRVGEKLFF
.	TRBV18	.	TRBJ1-2	TGTGCCAGCTCACCGACGACAGAGACAGGCTATGGCTACACCTTC	CASSPTTETGYGYTF
.	TRBV11-2	TRBD2	TRBJ2-1	TGTGCCAGCAGCCCCCTTAGCGGGGGGAGTCCCAATGAGCAGTTCTTC	CASSPLSGGSPNEQFF